The 19 T cell receptor beta chains listed next were all sequenced from one sample in a study of blood T cell repertoires in COVID-19. Using immunoSEQ multiplex PCR, the repertoire was profiled, and TCRdb retains in-frame clones only, with some absent. The sample shows more than 95,000 clones, around four fifths of them seen only once. Sequenced sample: peripheral blood. The receptors derive from an elderly man with active or convalescent COVID-19.

The chain carries TRBV30 and TRBJ2-3; TRBD2 aligns across 12 bases. With 5 bases clipped from V and 3 bases from J, the junction kept 3 bases outside the gene matches. The CDR3 covers 14 residues. Germline loops: CDR1 GTSNPN, CDR2 SVGIG (reference sequence). In DNA form, the CDR3 reads TGTGCCTGGTGGACTAGCGGGGAGACAGATACGCAGTATTTT. It encodes CAWWTSGETDTQYF.

This clone was detected once. This chain links TRBV6-2 or TRBV6-3 with TRBJ1-6; weak D call: TRBD1 (5 bases). The V end was cut by 5 bases, the J end by 10 bases, with 18 bases between. Germline lookup yields CDR1 MNHEY and CDR2 SVGEGT. The length of the CDR3 is 15 residues. As DNA, the CDR3 is TGTGCCAGCAGTCCCTTCGCCCTAACAGGATCACCCCTCCACTTT. It codes for CASSPFALTGSPLHF.

The J gene is TRBJ1-1, the V gene TRBV12-3 or TRBV12-4; tentative D call: TRBD1 (5 bases). The germline V and J ends were trimmed by 2 bases and 10 bases, with 11 bases remaining between them. This CDR3 comprises 12 residues. The CDR3 DNA reads TGTGCCAGCAGTTTATTGGGGGGGTTAGCTTTCTTT. Translation: CASSLLGGLAFF.

This clone has only one observation. This rearrangement joins TRBV18 to TRBJ2-5; D might be TRBD2 (6 bases). The germline gives CDR1 KGHSH, CDR2 LQKENI. This CDR3 comprises 13 residues. The V gene lost 3 bases and the J gene lost 1 base, with 6 bases spanning the gap. CDR3 sequence: CASSPGLQETQYF. The DNA for the CDR3 is TGTGCCAGCTCACCGGGACTCCAAGAGACCCAGTACTTC. Together with reference TRBV18 and TRBJ2-5, the CDR3 gives the full variable domain: NAGVMQNPRHLVRRRGQEARLRCSPMKGHSHVYWYRQLPEEGLKFMVYLQKENIIDESGMPKERFSAEFPKEGPSILRIQQVVRGDSAAYFCASSPGLQETQYFGPGTRLLVL.

The chain employs TRBV2 and TRBJ2-3; weak D call: TRBD1 (5 bases). The CDR3 is made up of 13 amino acids. Germline V gene data show CDR1 as SNHLY and CDR2 as FYNNEI. The CDR3 spells CAADSRGTDTQYF. In DNA form, the CDR3 reads TGTGCTGCCGACTCCAGGGGCACAGATACGCAGTATTTT.

This chain connects TRBV30 to TRBJ2-7; the D gene is possibly TRBD2 (6 bases). The CDR3 totals 11 residues. Germline V gene lookup returns CDR1 GTSNPN and CDR2 SVGIG (reference sequence). The V gene lost 3 bases and the J gene lost 5 bases, with 8 bases spanning the gap. The chain's CDR3 is CAWSWGDEQYF. In DNA, the CDR3 is TGTGCCTGGAGCTGGGGGGACGAGCAGTACTTC.

The gene calls are TRBV27 and TRBJ2-6; D not resolved. Trimming removed 1 base at V and 2 bases at J, with 6 bases between. This CDR3 is 15 amino acids long. Germline CDR1 is MNHEY and CDR2 is SMNVEV (reference sequence). CDR3 sequence (DNA): TGTGCCAGCAGTTTATTGCAGACTGGGGCCAACGTCCTGACTTTC. Its protein product is CASSLLQTGANVLTF.

V gene TRBV7-6 combines with J gene TRBJ2-7; D is perhaps TRBD2 (6 bases). Looked up from germline, CDR1 is SGHVS and CDR2 is FNYEAQ. Trimming took 6 bases from V and 0 from J, leaving 18 bases between them. The CDR3 has 16 residues. CDR3 region: CASSPGMGGTSYEQYF. The CDR3 DNA reads as TGTGCCAGCAGTCCAGGGATGGGGGGAACCTCCTACGAGCAGTACTTC. Full variable domain (outside the CDR3, taken from reference TRBV7-6 and TRBJ2-7): GAGVSQSPRYKVTKRGQDVALRCDPISGHVSLYWYRQALGQGPEFLTYFNYEAQQDKSGLPNDRFSAERPEGSISTLTIQRTEQRDSAMYRCASSPGMGGTSYEQYFGPGTRLTVT.

The chain recombines TRBV5-1 with TRBJ2-1; the D is unclear. The CDR3 has 15 residues. V was pared by 1 base and J by 3 bases, with 11 bases between. CDR1 and CDR2 from the germline V gene are SGHRS and YFSETQ. This chain's CDR3 is CASSLSLQSYNEQFF. CDR3 DNA sequence: TGCGCCAGCAGCTTGTCACTACAAAGCTACAATGAGCAGTTCTTC. The entire variable domain, with the rest obtained from reference TRBV5-1 and TRBJ2-1, is as follows: KAGVTQTPRYLIKTRGQQVTLSCSPISGHRSVSWYQQTPGQGLQFLFEYFSETQRNKGNFPGRFSGRQFSNSRSEMNVSTLELGDSALYLCASSLSLQSYNEQFFGPGTRLTVL.

The rearrangement links TRBV11-2 to TRBJ2-2; TRBD2 agrees at 10 bases. The CDR3 runs 20 residues. V trimming: 0 bases; J trimming: 5 bases; junction bases outside the gene matches: 15. In germline, CDR1 is SGHAT, CDR2 FQNNGV. The CDR3 reads CASSLEPRLSGGARTGELFF. In DNA form, the CDR3 reads TGTGCCAGCAGCTTAGAGCCCCGTTTGAGCGGGGGGGCCCGTACCGGGGAGCTGTTTTTT.

The chain combines TRBV7-3 with TRBJ1-1; D is unclear. The CDR3 spans 13 residues. Germline lookup yields CDR1 SGHTA and CDR2 FQGTGA. Trimming shortened V by 2 bases and J by 2 bases, and 6 bases separated the two germline ends. CDR3 sequence (DNA): TGTGCCAGCAGCTTAGAGCATAACACTGAAGCTTTCTTT. Its protein is CASSLEHNTEAFF.

The rearrangement links TRBV10-3 to TRBJ2-7; 11 nucleotides line up with TRBD1. Germline-derived CDR1 and CDR2 are ENHRY and SYGVKD. J gave up 0 bases and V 8 bases, and 12 bases lay outside the gene matches. The CDR3 loop spans 17 amino acids. CDR3 in DNA: TGTGCCATCGGTACCCAACCGGGACAGGGGGGCTCCTACGAGCAGTACTTC. It encodes CAIGTQPGQGGSYEQYF.

For the CDR3, the DNA is TGTGCCAGCAGTGATAGGACAGGGGGCTCCAATCAGCCCCAGCATTTT. It translates to CASSDRTGGSNQPQHF. V usage is TRBV6-2 or TRBV6-3 and J usage is TRBJ1-5; 11 positions match TRBD1. Per germline, CDR1 MNHEY and CDR2 SVGEGT. The CDR3 runs to 16 residues. J gave up 3 bases and V 5 bases, and 6 bases lay outside the gene matches.

The chain combines TRBV19 with TRBJ1-5; D unresolved. The ends were cut back, 3 bases at V and 0 bases at J, with 12 bases in the middle. The germline CDR1 and CDR2 sequences are LNHDA and SQIVND (reference sequence). CDR3 size: 16 residues. The CDR3 sequence: CASSIQMSSSNQPQHF. Here the CDR3 DNA reads TGTGCCAGTAGTATTCAAATGAGCTCTAGCAATCAGCCCCAGCATTTT.

V gene TRBV9 combines with J gene TRBJ1-3; TRBD1 is a possible D gene (6 bases). The germline V and J ends were trimmed by 3 bases and 4 bases, with 14 bases remaining between them. CDR1 is SGDLS, CDR2 YYNGEE, per germline. This CDR3 has 15 amino acids. The CDR3 region has the DNA TGTGCCAGCAGCGGAGTAGGGGGATTGGGAAACACCATATATTTT. Protein sequence: CASSGVGGLGNTIYF.

This chain connects TRBV12-5 to TRBJ1-1, with D unclear. Germline V lookup: CDR1 LGHNT, CDR2 FRNRAP. V shed 5 bases and J shed 5 bases, with 12 bases lying between them. This CDR3 region has 13 residues. DNA for the CDR3: TGTGCTAGTGGTCTCCTCGGGTCGACTGAAGCTTTCTTT. Its translation is CASGLLGSTEAFF.

The rearrangement joins TRBV6-5 to TRBJ1-4; TRBD1 agrees at 8 bases. This CDR3 contains 14 residues. CDR1 MNHEY and CDR2 SVGAGI come from the germline V gene. Trimming took 1 base from V and 5 from J; bases not matched to a gene: 0. The CDR3 sequence is CASSYWTGNEKLFF. The CDR3 coding sequence is TGTGCCAGCAGTTACTGGACAGGGAATGAAAAACTGTTTTTT.

The chain is built from TRBV6-5 and TRBJ1-6, with 7 positions matching TRBD1. CDR3 length: 15 amino acids. The ends lost 5 bases at V and 6 bases at J; junction bases unmatched: 7. Germline V gene sequence: CDR1 MNHEY, CDR2 SVGAGI. Here the CDR3 reads CASSPTGTANSPLHF. CDR3 coding DNA: TGTGCCAGCAGTCCGACCGGGACAGCTAATTCACCCCTCCACTTT.

V and J are TRBV4-2 and TRBJ2-5; a weak D match, TRBD2 (7 bases). Germline V lookup: CDR1 LGHNA, CDR2 YNFKEQ. Trimming pared 4 bases from V and 5 bases from J, leaving 20 bases between. There are 16 residues in the CDR3. Here the CDR3 DNA reads TGTGCCAGCAGCCTAGAGGGGGGGGGAGGCCTGGAGACCCAGTACTTC. Its translation: CASSLEGGGGLETQYF.